This T cell receptor (beta chain) derives from a study of OX40 agonist ivuxolimab in advanced cancers. Produced via immunoSEQ multiplex PCR; TCRdb's table is partial and in-frame only. Of over 70,000 clones in the sample, roughly 83% are singletons; the top ten hold 6.9%. To note about this clone: No antigen is known for it.

CDR1 SGHTA and CDR2 FQGNSA come from the germline V gene. Between the trimmed V and J ends, which lost 2 bases and 5 bases, there was a span of 12 bases. The CDR3 totals 15 residues. Samples were taken at baseline and on day 1 of cycles 4 and 7. Overall study results and limits: Among the lowest peripheral clonal expansion occurred in 0.1-3.0 mg/kg partial responders.

The rearrangement uses TRBV7-2 and TRBJ2-2; TRBD1 might be the D (6 bases). The sample here was CD4+ or CD8+ T cells sorted from blood, taken in a trial of the OX40 agonist ivuxolimab. The clonotype comes from an adult with an advanced solid tumor such as melanoma, head and neck, liver or kidney cancer. DNA for the CDR3: TGTGCCAGCAGCTTACGGTGGCAGGGGACCGGGGAGCTGTTTTTT. Protein: CASSLRWQGTGELFF.